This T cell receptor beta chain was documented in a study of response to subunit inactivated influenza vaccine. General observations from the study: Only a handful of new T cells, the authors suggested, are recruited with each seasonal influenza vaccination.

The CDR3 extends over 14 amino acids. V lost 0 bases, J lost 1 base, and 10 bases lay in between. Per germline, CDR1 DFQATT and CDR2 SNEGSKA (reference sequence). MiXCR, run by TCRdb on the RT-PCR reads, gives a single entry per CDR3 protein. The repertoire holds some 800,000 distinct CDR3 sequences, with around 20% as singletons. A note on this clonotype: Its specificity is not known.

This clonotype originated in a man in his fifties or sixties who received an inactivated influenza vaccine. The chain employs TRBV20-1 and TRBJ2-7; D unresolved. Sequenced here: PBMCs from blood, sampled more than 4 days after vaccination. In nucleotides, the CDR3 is TGCAGTGCTAGAGATCTTGACTTATCCTACGAGCAGTACTTC. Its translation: CSARDLDLSYEQYF.